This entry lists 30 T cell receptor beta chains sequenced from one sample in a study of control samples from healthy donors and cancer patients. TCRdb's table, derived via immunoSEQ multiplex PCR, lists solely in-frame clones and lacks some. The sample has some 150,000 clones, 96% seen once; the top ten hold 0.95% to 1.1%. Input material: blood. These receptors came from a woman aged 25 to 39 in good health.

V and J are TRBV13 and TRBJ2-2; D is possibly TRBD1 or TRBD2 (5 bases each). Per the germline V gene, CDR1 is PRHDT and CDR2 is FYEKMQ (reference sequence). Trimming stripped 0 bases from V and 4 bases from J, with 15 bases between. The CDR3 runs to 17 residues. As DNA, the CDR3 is TGTGCCAGCAGCTTAGGCCATGGGGGAGTTCGCACCGGGGAGCTGTTTTTT. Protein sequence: CASSLGHGGVRTGELFF. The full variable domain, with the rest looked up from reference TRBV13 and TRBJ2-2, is AAGVIQSPRHLIKEKRETATLKCYPIPRHDTVYWYQQGPGQDPQFLISFYEKMQSDKGSIPDRFSAQQFSDYHSELNMSSLELGDSALYFCASSLGHGGVRTGELFFGEGSRLTVL.

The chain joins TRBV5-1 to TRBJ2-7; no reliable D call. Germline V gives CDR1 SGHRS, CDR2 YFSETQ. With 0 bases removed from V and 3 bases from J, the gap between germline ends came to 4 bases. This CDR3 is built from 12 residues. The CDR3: CASSLDNYEQYF. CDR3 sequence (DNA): TGCGCCAGCAGCTTGGACAACTACGAGCAGTACTTC.

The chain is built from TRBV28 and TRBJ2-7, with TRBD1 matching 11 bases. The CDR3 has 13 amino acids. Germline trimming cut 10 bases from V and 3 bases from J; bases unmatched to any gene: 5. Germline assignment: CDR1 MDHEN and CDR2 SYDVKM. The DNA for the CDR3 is TGTGCCATCGGGACAGGGGGTTACTACGAGCAGTACTTC. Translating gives CAIGTGGYYEQYF.

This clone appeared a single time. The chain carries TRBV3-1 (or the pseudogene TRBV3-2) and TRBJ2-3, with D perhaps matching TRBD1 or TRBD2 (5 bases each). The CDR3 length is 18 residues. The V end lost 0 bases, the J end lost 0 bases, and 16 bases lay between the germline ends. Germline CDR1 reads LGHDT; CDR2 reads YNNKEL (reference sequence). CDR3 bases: TGTGCCAGCAGCCAAGACCTTGGGGGACCGTCTAGCACAGATACGCAGTATTTT. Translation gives CASSQDLGGPSSTDTQYF.

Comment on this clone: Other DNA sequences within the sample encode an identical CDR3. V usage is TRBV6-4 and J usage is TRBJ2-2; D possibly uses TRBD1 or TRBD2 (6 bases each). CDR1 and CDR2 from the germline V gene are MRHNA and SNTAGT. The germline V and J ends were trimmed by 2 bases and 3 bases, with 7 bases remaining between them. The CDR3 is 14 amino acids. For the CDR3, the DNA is TGTGCCAGCAGTGACAGGGGGGACACCGGGGAGCTGTTTTTT. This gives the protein CASSDRGDTGELFF.

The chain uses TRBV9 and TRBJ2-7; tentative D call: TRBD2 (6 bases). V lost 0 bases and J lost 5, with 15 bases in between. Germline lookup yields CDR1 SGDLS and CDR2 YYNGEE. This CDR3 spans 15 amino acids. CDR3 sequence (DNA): TGTGCCAGCAGCGTAGGGGACGGGAGTACCCACGAGCAGTACTTC. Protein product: CASSVGDGSTHEQYF. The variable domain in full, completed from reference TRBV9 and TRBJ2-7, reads DSGVTQTPKHLITATGQRVTLRCSPRSGDLSVYWYQQSLDQGLQFLIQYYNGEERAKGNILERFSAQQFPDLHSELNLSSLELGDSALYFCASSVGDGSTHEQYFGPGTRLTVT.

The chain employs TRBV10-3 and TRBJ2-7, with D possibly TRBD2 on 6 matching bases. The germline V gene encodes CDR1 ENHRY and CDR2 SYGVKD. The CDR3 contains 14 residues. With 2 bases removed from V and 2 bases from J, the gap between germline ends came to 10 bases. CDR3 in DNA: TGTGCCATCAGTGAGCGGGAGATGGCCTACGAGCAGTACTTC. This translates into CAISEREMAYEQYF.

CDR3 amino acids: CASSEVGVIVFF. For the CDR3, the DNA is TGTGCCAGCAGTGAAGTGGGGGTGATAGTGTTTTTT. This rearrangement joins TRBV2 to TRBJ1-4; perhaps TRBD1 as D (5 bases). Trimming took off 1 base at V and 15 bases at J, with 12 bases between the two ends. CDR3 length: 12 amino acids. CDR1 is SNHLY, CDR2 FYNNEI, per germline.

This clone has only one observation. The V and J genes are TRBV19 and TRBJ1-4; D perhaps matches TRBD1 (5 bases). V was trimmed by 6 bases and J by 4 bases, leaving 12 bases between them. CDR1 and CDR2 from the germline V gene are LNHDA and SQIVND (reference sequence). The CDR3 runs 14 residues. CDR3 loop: CASRTGTGNEKLFF. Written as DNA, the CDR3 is TGTGCCAGTAGGACCGGGACGGGTAATGAAAAACTGTTTTTT.

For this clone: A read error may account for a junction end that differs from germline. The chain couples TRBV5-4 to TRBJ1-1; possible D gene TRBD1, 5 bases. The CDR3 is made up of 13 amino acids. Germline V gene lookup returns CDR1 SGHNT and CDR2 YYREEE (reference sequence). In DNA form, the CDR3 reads TGTGCCAGCAGCTTGGCTCGTTCCCAGGGCTTCCGGTTT. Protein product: CASSLARSQGFRF.

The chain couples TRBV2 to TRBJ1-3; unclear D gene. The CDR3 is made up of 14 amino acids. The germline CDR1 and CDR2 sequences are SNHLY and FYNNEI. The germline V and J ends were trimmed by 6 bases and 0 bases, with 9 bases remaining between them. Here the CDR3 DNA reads TGTGCCAGCAGCCAACAGAGCTCTGGAAACACCATATATTTT. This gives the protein CASSQQSSGNTIYF.

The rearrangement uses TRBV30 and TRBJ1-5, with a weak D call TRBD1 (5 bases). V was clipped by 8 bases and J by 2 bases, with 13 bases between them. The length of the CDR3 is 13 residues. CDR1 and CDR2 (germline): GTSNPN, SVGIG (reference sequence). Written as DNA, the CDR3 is TGTGCCGGGGGAACGCGAGGCAATCAGCCCCAGCATTTT. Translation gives CAGGTRGNQPQHF.

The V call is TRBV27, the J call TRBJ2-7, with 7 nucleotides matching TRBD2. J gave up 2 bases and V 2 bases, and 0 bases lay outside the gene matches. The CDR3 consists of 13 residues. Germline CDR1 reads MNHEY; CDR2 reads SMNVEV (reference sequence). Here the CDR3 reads CASSLGLAYEQYF. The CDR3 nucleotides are TGTGCCAGCAGTTTAGGACTAGCCTACGAGCAGTACTTC.

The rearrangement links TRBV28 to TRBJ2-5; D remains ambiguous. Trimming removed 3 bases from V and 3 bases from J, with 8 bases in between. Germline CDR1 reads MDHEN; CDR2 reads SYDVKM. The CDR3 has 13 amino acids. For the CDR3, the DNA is TGTGCCAGCAGTTTCCCTAACGAAGAGACCCAGTACTTC. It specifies CASSFPNEETQYF.

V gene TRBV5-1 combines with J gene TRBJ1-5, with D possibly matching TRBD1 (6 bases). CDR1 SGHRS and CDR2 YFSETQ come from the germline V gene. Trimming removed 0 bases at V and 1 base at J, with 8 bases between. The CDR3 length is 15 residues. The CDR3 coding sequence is TGCGCCAGCAGCTTGGCAGGGGTAAGCAATCAGCCCCAGCATTTT. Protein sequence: CASSLAGVSNQPQHF.

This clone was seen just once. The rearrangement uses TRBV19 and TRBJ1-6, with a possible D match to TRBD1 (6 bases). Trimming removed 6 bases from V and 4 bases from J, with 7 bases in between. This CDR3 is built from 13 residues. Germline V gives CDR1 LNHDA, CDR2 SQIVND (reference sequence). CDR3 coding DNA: TGTGCCAGTAGGGACAGATATAATTCACCCCTCCACTTT. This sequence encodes CASRDRYNSPLHF.

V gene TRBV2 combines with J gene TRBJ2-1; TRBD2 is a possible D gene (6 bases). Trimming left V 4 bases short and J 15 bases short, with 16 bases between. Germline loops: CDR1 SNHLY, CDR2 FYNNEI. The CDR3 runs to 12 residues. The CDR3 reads CASSVRAEGLFF. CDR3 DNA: TGTGCCAGCAGTGTACGCGCGGAGGGGTTGTTCTTC.

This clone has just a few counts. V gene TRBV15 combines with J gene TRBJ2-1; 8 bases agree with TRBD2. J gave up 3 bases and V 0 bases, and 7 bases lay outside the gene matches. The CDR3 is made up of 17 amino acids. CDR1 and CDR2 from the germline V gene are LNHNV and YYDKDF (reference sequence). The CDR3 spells CATSRDASGLGYNEQFF. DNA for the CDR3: TGTGCCACCAGCAGAGATGCTAGCGGGCTCGGCTACAATGAGCAGTTCTTC.

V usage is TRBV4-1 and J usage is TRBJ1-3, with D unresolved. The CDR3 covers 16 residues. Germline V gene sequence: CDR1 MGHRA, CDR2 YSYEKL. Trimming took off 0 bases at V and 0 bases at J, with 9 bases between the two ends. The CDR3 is CASSQDWALSGNTIYF. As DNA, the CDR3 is TGCGCCAGCAGCCAAGATTGGGCCCTCTCTGGAAACACCATATATTTT.

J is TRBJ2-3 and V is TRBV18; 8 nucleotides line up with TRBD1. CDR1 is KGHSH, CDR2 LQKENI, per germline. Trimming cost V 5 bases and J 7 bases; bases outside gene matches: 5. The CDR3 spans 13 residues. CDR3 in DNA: TGTGCCAGCTCATCGGACAGGGCAAATACGCAGTATTTT. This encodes CASSSDRANTQYF.

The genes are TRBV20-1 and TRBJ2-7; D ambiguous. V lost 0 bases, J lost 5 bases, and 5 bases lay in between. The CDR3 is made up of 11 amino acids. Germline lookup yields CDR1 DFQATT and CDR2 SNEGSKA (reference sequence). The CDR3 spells CSARELNEQYF. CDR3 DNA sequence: TGCAGTGCTAGAGAACTAAACGAGCAGTACTTC.

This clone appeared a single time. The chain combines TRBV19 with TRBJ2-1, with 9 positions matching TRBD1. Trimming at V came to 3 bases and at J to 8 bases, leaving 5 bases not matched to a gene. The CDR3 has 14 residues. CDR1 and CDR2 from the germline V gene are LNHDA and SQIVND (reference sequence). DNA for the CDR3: TGTGCCAGTAGTATTGGGACAGGGTCTGATGAGCAGTTCTTC. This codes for CASSIGTGSDEQFF.

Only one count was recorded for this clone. The CDR3: CASSVEGGEGTGELFF. CDR3 DNA sequence: TGTGCCAGCAGCGTAGAGGGAGGGGAAGGCACCGGGGAGCTGTTTTTT. The chain has TRBV9 and TRBJ2-2; 7 bases align to TRBD2. The CDR3 consists of 16 residues. Germline lookup yields CDR1 SGDLS and CDR2 YYNGEE. V lost 0 bases to trimming and J lost 4 bases; unmatched junction nucleotides: 6.

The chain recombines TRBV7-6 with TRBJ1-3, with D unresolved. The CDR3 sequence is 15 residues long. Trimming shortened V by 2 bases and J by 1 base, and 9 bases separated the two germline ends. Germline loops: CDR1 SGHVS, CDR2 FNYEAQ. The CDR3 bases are TGTGCCAGCAGCTTATTAGGGTTTTCTGGAAACACCATATATTTT. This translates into CASSLLGFSGNTIYF.

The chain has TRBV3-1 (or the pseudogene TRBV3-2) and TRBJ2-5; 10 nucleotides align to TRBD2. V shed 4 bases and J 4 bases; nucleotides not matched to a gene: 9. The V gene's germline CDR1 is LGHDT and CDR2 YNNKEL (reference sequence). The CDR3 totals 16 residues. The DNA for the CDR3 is TGTGCCAGCAGCCCCCAGCGGGGACTAGCGTCAGAGACCCAGTACTTC. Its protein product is CASSPQRGLASETQYF.

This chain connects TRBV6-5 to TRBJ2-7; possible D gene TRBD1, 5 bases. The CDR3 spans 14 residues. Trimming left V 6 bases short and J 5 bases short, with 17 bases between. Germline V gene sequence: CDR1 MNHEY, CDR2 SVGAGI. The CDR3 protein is CASRAAGHSDEQYF. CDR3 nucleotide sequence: TGTGCCAGCAGGGCTGCCGGACACAGTGACGAGCAGTACTTC.

CDR3 protein: CASSPKGQRVDNSPLHF. Here the CDR3 DNA reads TGTGCCAGCTCACCGAAAGGACAGAGAGTCGATAATTCACCCCTCCACTTT. The chain uses TRBV18 and TRBJ1-6, with a weak D call TRBD1 (6 bases). This CDR3 has 17 residues. Germline lookup yields CDR1 KGHSH and CDR2 LQKENI. The ends were cut back, 3 bases at V and 5 bases at J, with 17 bases in the middle.

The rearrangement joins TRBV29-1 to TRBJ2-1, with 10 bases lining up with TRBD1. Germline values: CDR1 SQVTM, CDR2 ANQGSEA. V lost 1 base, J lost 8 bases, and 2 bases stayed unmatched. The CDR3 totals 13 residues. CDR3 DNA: TGCAGCGTTGAAGGACAGGGGGCGGATGAGCAGTTCTTC. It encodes CSVEGQGADEQFF.

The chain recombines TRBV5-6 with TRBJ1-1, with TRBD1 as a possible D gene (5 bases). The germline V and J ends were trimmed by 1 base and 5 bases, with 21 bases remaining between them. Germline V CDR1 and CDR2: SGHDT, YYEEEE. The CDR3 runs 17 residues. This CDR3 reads CASSLLGSAGLGTEAFF. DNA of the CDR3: TGTGCCAGCAGCTTGCTCGGTTCGGCAGGGCTAGGGACTGAAGCTTTCTTT.

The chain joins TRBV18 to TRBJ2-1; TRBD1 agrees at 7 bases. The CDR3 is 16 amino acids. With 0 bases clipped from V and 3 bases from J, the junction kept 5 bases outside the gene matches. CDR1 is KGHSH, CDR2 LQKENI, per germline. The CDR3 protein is CASSPPSQGVYNEQFF. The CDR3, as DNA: TGTGCCAGCTCACCACCGTCGCAGGGGGTCTACAATGAGCAGTTCTTC.